This entry features one TCR beta chain sequence. Antigen unknown. Losses at the gene ends were 4 bases for V and 1 base for J; bases not matched to a gene: 2. The CDR3 runs 14 residues. The germline V gene encodes CDR1 GTSNPN and CDR2 SVGIG (reference sequence). Profiled with immunoSEQ multiplex PCR; TCRdb holds only in-frame clones, not every one. The sample lists under 200,000 clones; 80% to 90% were seen once. This sample was taken from a study of T cell responses to AZD1222 COVID-19 vaccine. Study-wide findings and caveats: Recipients of two AZD1222 doses showed rising Spike-specific TCR breadth and depth. Clonal diversity was possibly underestimated, and white British individuals and females predominated among donors.

The TCR originated in an adult in good health. The chain uses TRBV30 and TRBJ2-2, with 8 bases identical to TRBD2. The input for sequencing was peripheral blood, taken on day 0 of MenACWY control vaccination. The DNA for the CDR3 is TGTGCCTGGACCCGGGGGGGGAACACCGGGGAGCTGTTTTTT. This encodes CAWTRGGNTGELFF.